Listed here are 26 T cell receptor beta chains from one sample, sequenced in a study of control samples from healthy donors and cancer patients. Generated by immunoSEQ multiplex PCR, the TCRdb table keeps only in-frame clones and is missing some. This repertoire shows nearly 200,000 clones, about nine tenths found once; its top ten account for approximately 1.8%. Sample: blood. These receptors all come from a man aged 25-45 years in good health.

The gene calls are TRBV28 and TRBJ2-1; weak D call: TRBD2 (6 bases). The V and J ends lost 4 bases and 0 bases respectively, with 10 bases between them. CDR1 and CDR2 (germline): MDHEN, SYDVKM. This CDR3 is 15 amino acids long. CDR3 sequence (DNA): TGTGCCAGCAGTTCGGGGGTGGGCTCCTACAATGAGCAGTTCTTC. It specifies CASSSGVGSYNEQFF.

The CDR3 region is CASHRGLANQPQHF. In nucleotides, the CDR3 is TGCGCCAGTCACAGGGGGCTAGCCAATCAGCCCCAGCATTTT. The V gene is TRBV10-1, the J gene TRBJ1-5, with TRBD1 matching over 9 bases. Germline V gene sequence: CDR1 WNHNN, CDR2 SYGVQD (reference sequence). This CDR3 has 14 residues. V trimming: 9 bases; J trimming: 3 bases; junction bases outside the gene matches: 6.

V gene TRBV21-1 combines with J gene TRBJ2-2; the table's D gene call, TRBD1, was not cross checked with the DNA. TRBV21-1 is reported as a pseudogene. The length of the CDR3 is 19 residues. This CDR3 is CASSPKGTGGRYRTGELFF. CDR3 nucleotides: TGTGCCAGCAGCCCAAAGGGGACAGGGGGGAGGTACCGCACCGGGGAGCTGTTTTTT.

The chain joins TRBV6-5 to TRBJ1-4, with 8 bases fitting TRBD1. In germline, CDR1 is MNHEY, CDR2 SVGAGI. The CDR3 has 16 residues. Trimming cost V 2 bases and J 2 bases; bases outside gene matches: 4. CDR3 sequence reads: CASSYPQGATNEKLFF. CDR3 DNA: TGTGCCAGCAGTTACCCGCAGGGGGCCACTAATGAAAAACTGTTTTTT.

This chain links TRBV5-1 with TRBJ2-1; tentatively, D is TRBD2 (7 bases). This CDR3 region has 16 residues. V was pared by 0 bases and J by 4 bases, with 14 bases between. From germline, CDR1 is SGHRS and CDR2 YFSETQ. CDR3 in DNA: TGCGCCAGCAGCTTGGAGGGAGGGGGGCGGTACAATGAGCAGTTCTTC. Translated: CASSLEGGGRYNEQFF.

With regard to this clone: This sample also contains other DNA sequences that code for the same CDR3. The chain employs TRBV18 and TRBJ2-1; 12 positions match TRBD2. In germline, CDR1 is KGHSH, CDR2 LQKENI. The CDR3 has 16 residues. Germline trimming cut 6 bases from V and 7 bases from J; bases unmatched to any gene: 10. CDR3: CASSPAGLAGGNEQFF. In DNA form, the CDR3 reads TGTGCCAGCTCGCCCGCGGGACTAGCGGGTGGAAATGAGCAGTTCTTC.

This clone has more than one count but fewer than ten. The rearrangement links TRBV5-6 to TRBJ2-2; TRBD2 agrees at 9 bases. Per germline, CDR1 SGHDT and CDR2 YYEEEE. This CDR3 has 16 amino acids. After removal of 2 bases from V and 4 bases from J, the junction contained 6 bases not matched to a gene. The CDR3 loop is CASSFGLAGTTGELFF. The CDR3 DNA is TGTGCCAGCAGCTTTGGTCTAGCGGGGACCACCGGGGAGCTGTTTTTT.

To note about this clone: This sample includes further DNA sequences coding for the same CDR3. The chain joins TRBV2 to TRBJ2-3; D remains ambiguous. V was pared by 5 bases and J by 0 bases, with 12 bases between. Germline V CDR1 and CDR2: SNHLY, FYNNEI. The CDR3 runs to 15 residues. The CDR3 DNA is TGTGCCAGCAGTCTGGGTCACCCTAGCACAGATACGCAGTATTTT. Amino acid sequence: CASSLGHPSTDTQYF. The full variable domain, completed using reference TRBV2 and TRBJ2-3, is EPEVTQTPSHQVTQMGQEVILRCVPISNHLYFYWYRQILGQKVEFLVSFYNNEISEKSEIFDDQFSVERPDGSNFTLKIRSTKLEDSAMYFCASSLGHPSTDTQYFGPGTRLTVL.

The V gene is TRBV23-1, the J gene TRBJ1-6, with 7 bases matching TRBD1. TRBV23-1 is classed as an ORF, of uncertain function. The CDR3 extends over 20 amino acids. The J segment lost 8 bases and the V segment lost 3 bases, leaving 22 bases of the junction unmatched. The DNA for the CDR3 is TGCGCCAGCAGTCACCGTCTGAACAGGGGAAGGCTTGGAAGGGATTCACCCCTCCACTTT. Translation: CASSHRLNRGRLGRDSPLHF.

This chain joins TRBV4-1 and TRBJ2-3; 13 nucleotides align to TRBD2. Losses at the gene ends were 4 bases for V and 2 bases for J; bases not matched to a gene: 6. CDR3 size: 17 residues. The germline V gene encodes CDR1 MGHRA and CDR2 YSYEKL. This CDR3 is CASSLAGLAGDTDTQYF. CDR3 DNA sequence: TGCGCCAGCAGCCTCGCTGGACTAGCGGGGGACACAGATACGCAGTATTTT.

The rearrangement uses TRBV2 and TRBJ1-2; D is ambiguous. The CDR3 has 12 amino acids. CDR1 is SNHLY, CDR2 FYNNEI, per germline. Deletions cut 2 bases from V and 5 bases from J, with 6 bases between. CDR3 region: CASSESLYGYTF. The CDR3 DNA reads as TGTGCCAGCAGTGAAAGTTTGTATGGCTACACCTTC.

This chain links TRBV3-1 (or the pseudogene TRBV3-2) with TRBJ2-3; perhaps TRBD1 as D (6 bases). Trimming stripped 1 base from V and 0 bases from J, with 14 bases between. The CDR3 has 17 amino acids. Germline values: CDR1 LGHDT, CDR2 YNNKEL (reference sequence). The CDR3 reads CASSQGWGQSSTDTQYF. The CDR3 region has the DNA TGTGCCAGCAGCCAAGGCTGGGGACAATCTAGCACAGATACGCAGTATTTT.

The rearrangement links TRBV7-9 to TRBJ2-1; 13 bases are a match to TRBD2. CDR1 is SEHNR, CDR2 FQNEAQ, per germline (reference sequence). The CDR3 is 15 residues long. V trimming: 8 bases; J trimming: 4 bases; junction bases outside the gene matches: 5. DNA of the CDR3: TGTGCCAGCGGATCGGGACTAGCGGGGTACAATGAGCAGTTCTTC. It encodes CASGSGLAGYNEQFF.

This chain joins TRBV5-8 and TRBJ2-3; TRBD1 matches 9 bases. Trimming took 3 bases from V and 1 from J; bases not matched to a gene: 3. CDR1 and CDR2 from the germline V gene are SGHTS and YDEGEE. This CDR3 has 15 amino acids. This chain's CDR3 is CASSSRDRGTDTQYF. CDR3 nucleotides: TGTGCCAGCAGCTCCCGGGACAGGGGCACAGATACGCAGTATTTT.

V is TRBV7-2 and J is TRBJ1-2; D may be TRBD1 (5 bases). Germline V gene data show CDR1 as SGHTA and CDR2 as FQGNSA. The V and J ends lost 1 base and 4 bases respectively, with 10 bases between them. The CDR3 runs 14 residues. The CDR3, as DNA: TGTGCCAGCAGCTTAGGAGACAGAGTCTATGGCTACACCTTC. Translated, it gives CASSLGDRVYGYTF.

The chain links TRBV3-1 (or the pseudogene TRBV3-2) to TRBJ2-1; 8 nucleotides align to TRBD1. CDR1 and CDR2 from the germline V gene are LGHDT and YNNKEL (reference sequence). The length of the CDR3 is 16 residues. The V gene end was trimmed by 1 base and the J gene end by 9 bases; junction bases not matched to a gene: 11. The CDR3 protein is CASSQVSGGAGSEQFF. CDR3 nucleotides: TGTGCCAGCAGCCAAGTTTCAGGGGGCGCGGGGAGTGAGCAGTTCTTC.

In nucleotides, the CDR3 is TGTGCCAGCAGCTCTAGCGCAGGAGATACGCAGTATTTT. Residues: CASSSSAGDTQYF. This rearrangement joins TRBV7-3 to TRBJ2-3; D is possibly TRBD2 (6 bases). Deletions cut 4 bases from V and 5 bases from J, with 10 bases between. This CDR3 is 13 amino acids long. Germline CDR1 is SGHTA and CDR2 is FQGTGA.

The V call is TRBV9, the J call TRBJ2-2, with 7 positions matching TRBD2. V was pared by 7 bases and J by 0 bases, with 9 bases of the junction left unmatched. This CDR3 is built from 16 residues. Germline CDR1 and CDR2: SGDLS and YYNGEE. The CDR3: CASAGTGGANTGELFF. CDR3 DNA: TGTGCCAGCGCCGGGACGGGGGGAGCGAACACCGGGGAGCTGTTTTTT.

The chain has TRBV5-1 and TRBJ1-6, with a possible D match to TRBD1 (5 bases). The CDR3 has 14 residues. Trimming took 0 bases from V and 7 from J, leaving 8 bases between them. Germline V gives CDR1 SGHRS, CDR2 YFSETQ. The CDR3 nucleotides are TGCGCCAGCAGCTTGGACAGGCAAAATTCACCCCTCCACTTT. It translates to CASSLDRQNSPLHF.

This clone was seen a single time. The V and J genes are TRBV5-4 and TRBJ2-1; D is possibly TRBD2 (5 bases). Trimming took off 4 bases at V and 13 bases at J, with 15 bases between the two ends. Germline V lookup: CDR1 SGHNT, CDR2 YYREEE (reference sequence). The CDR3 runs to 12 residues. CDR3 loop: CASSPLGEIQFF. In nucleotides, the CDR3 is TGTGCCAGCAGCCCTTTGGGAGAAATTCAGTTCTTC.

The chain has TRBV19 and TRBJ1-2; 9 bases align to TRBD1. J gave up 8 bases and V 8 bases, and 9 bases lay outside the gene matches. Germline V CDR1 and CDR2: LNHDA, SQIVND (reference sequence). This CDR3 is built from 13 residues. In DNA, the CDR3 is TGTGCCAGTGCGGGCGGGGACAGGGTCGGCTACACCTTC. It codes for CASAGGDRVGYTF.

The J gene is TRBJ1-2, the V gene TRBV12-5, with 10 bases lining up with TRBD1. The V and J ends lost 3 bases and 6 bases, in that order; junction bases with no gene match: 1. Per the germline V gene, CDR1 is LGHNT and CDR2 is FRNRAP. The CDR3 runs to 13 residues. The CDR3 spells CASGFGTGDGYTF. CDR3 nucleotide sequence: TGTGCTAGTGGTTTCGGGACAGGGGATGGCTACACCTTC. Drawing the rest from reference TRBV12-5 and TRBJ1-2, the complete variable domain is DARVTQTPRHKVTEMGQEVTMRCQPILGHNTVFWYRQTMMQGLELLAYFRNRAPLDDSGMPKDRFSAEMPDATLATLKIQPSEPRDSAVYFCASGFGTGDGYTFGSGTRLTVV.

This CDR3 reads CASSNQNQPQHF. Written as DNA, the CDR3 is TGTGCCAGCAGTAACCAAAATCAGCCCCAGCATTTT. The rearrangement joins TRBV12-3 or TRBV12-4 to TRBJ1-5; the D is unclear. The CDR3 has 12 residues. With 5 bases removed from V and 4 bases from J, the gap between germline ends came to 6 bases.

The chain carries TRBV6-5 and TRBJ1-3; D is unresolved. Germline V gene data show CDR1 as MNHEY and CDR2 as SVGAGI. V was trimmed by 8 bases and J by 0 bases, leaving 5 bases between them. This CDR3 has 12 residues. The CDR3, as DNA: TGTGCCAGCTGGGGCTCTGGAAACACCATATATTTT. Translating it yields CASWGSGNTIYF.

J is TRBJ2-7 and V is TRBV21-1; the DNA was not compared with TRBD2, the D call given in the table. TRBV21-1 is tagged as a pseudogene. The CDR3 is 17 amino acids. The CDR3 reads CASSMERGGQNVYEQYF. The CDR3 nucleotides read TGTGCCAGCAGCATGGAAAGGGGGGGGCAGAATGTTTACGAGCAGTACTTC.

The chain has TRBV10-2 and TRBJ2-7; no clear D. The CDR3 contains 13 residues. The germline V and J ends were trimmed by 0 bases and 6 bases, with 9 bases remaining between them. From germline, CDR1 is WSHSY and CDR2 SAAADI. CDR3 sequence reads: CASSESPPREQYF. The CDR3 coding sequence is TGCGCCAGCAGTGAGTCTCCTCCCCGCGAGCAGTACTTC.